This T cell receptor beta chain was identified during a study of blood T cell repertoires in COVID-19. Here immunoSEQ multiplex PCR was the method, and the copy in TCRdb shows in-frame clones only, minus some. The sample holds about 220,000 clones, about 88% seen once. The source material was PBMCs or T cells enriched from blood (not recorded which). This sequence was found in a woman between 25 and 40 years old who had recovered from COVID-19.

For the CDR3, the DNA is TGTGCCAGCATCGGGCGGCGGGTCGAAACGGCGGATACGCAGTATTTT. It is translated as CASIGRRVETADTQYF. The J gene is TRBJ2-3, the V gene TRBV7-9, with D possibly TRBD2 on 5 matching bases. The CDR3 totals 16 residues. Trimming removed 7 bases at V and 6 bases at J, with 23 bases between. Germline V gene sequence: CDR1 SEHNR, CDR2 FQNEAQ (reference sequence). Complete variable domain (other parts from reference TRBV7-9 and TRBJ2-3): DTGVSQNPRHKITKRGQNVTFRCDPISEHNRLYWYRQTLGQGPEFLTYFQNEAQLEKSRLLSDRFSAERPKGSFSTLEIQRTEQGDSAMYLCASIGRRVETADTQYFGPGTRLTVL.